This paragraph reports one TCR beta chain. It has no known antigen specificity. From each donor, a roughly 2.5 ml peripheral blood sample was collected into PAXgene tubes and stored at -80 degrees C. Total RNA was isolated from whole blood with the PAXgene blood miRNA kit on an automated QIAcube, without T cell sorting. Peripheral blood from monozygotic twin pairs, either concordant or discordant for inflammatory bowel disease, underwent deep TCRalpha and TCRbeta repertoire profiling that used unique molecular barcoding. For every twin pair, smoking habits were documented, and each individual was categorised as a current, former or never smoker. Library generation was performed with 5' RACE. The input for every TCR library was roughly 3,200 ng of total RNA. For each sample, cDNA synthesis was carried out in eight separate reactions using SMARTScribe reverse transcriptase. Unique molecular identifiers containing a 6-nucleotide sample barcode were introduced through template switching during cDNA synthesis. TCRalpha and TCRbeta cDNA was amplified in two nested PCRs of approximately 17 and 9 cycles, and bead purification was carried out after each PCR. Before amplification, the cDNA was both treated with uracil DNA-glycosylase and purified with the QIAquick PCR purification kit. In the second PCR, Illumina TruSeq-compatible adapters and sample-specific barcodes were added. Library quality and concentration were checked on TapeStation and Qubit, and libraries were pooled at about 5 ng each. Pooled libraries were sequenced on an Illumina HiSeq2500 single-index Rapid Run with 2 x 100 bp reads and custom sequencing primers. Concerning the study's data processing: MiGEC version 1.2.6 was used for UMI-based consensus assembly to correct PCR and sequencing errors. MiXCR version 2.1.1 was used to carry out V(D)J alignment, clonotype assembly and CDR3 extraction. Normalisation of gene usage, clonotype sharing and MAIT/NKT TCR abundance was achieved by analysing the top 1000, 10 000 and 20 000 clonotypes per sample. After downsampling to 27 000 UMIs, diversity was calculated as the inverse Simpson index using the vegan R package. Paired Mann-Whitney U tests on discordant twin pairs were used, with Benjamini-Hochberg multiple-testing correction. The reads, reprocessed by TCRdb, yield one row per CDR3 protein sequence and no DNA. These V and J calls derive from TCRdb rather than the authors' analysis. This sample's clone table shows a few hundred thousand distinct CDR3 sequences. The ten biggest clones cover around 2.5% of the sample.

These data belong to a study of monozygotic twins with inflammatory bowel disease (dated by TCRdb to between 2018 and 2020). The study in broad terms: In total, around 28 monozygotic twin pairs made up the full study: 19 Danish pairs, all IBD-discordant, plus nine German pairs, of which four were IBD-concordant and five were IBD-discordant. The search for disease-associated traits relied mainly on comparing IBD patients with their genetically identical healthy co-twins within discordant pairs. Each individual had, on average, about 151 000 unique TCRalpha sequences and 181 000 unique TCRbeta sequences available for analysis. Summary of the overall study and its limitations: TCRbeta repertoire diversity, by inverse Simpson index, was decreased in IBD patients compared with their healthy co-twins. The analysis was unable to tell different T cell subtypes apart. Compared with healthy twins, IBD patients had fewer clonotypes in common with other individuals, a difference most pronounced in patients showing signs of disease activity. Because patients received different immunosuppressive treatments, the repertoires may have picked up extra background noise and variability between individuals. The results gave no support for a single strong signal or clonotype linked to IBD. Concordant and discordant twins showed no difference in repertoire similarity, possibly because of limited statistical power.

The CDR3, from cysteine to phenylalanine, totals 14 residues. DNA is not recorded here. CDR1 MNHNS and CDR2 SASEGT are derived from the germline V gene. Recombination linked TRBV6-1 to TRBJ2-2; TCRdb calls TRBD1, which cannot be checked without DNA. The sequenced sample was blood. This receptor was obtained from a human donor with ulcerative colitis or Crohn's disease, or a healthy co-twin of an affected twin (not recorded which). CDR3 region: CASRRDRVVGELFF.